What follows describes a single T cell receptor (beta chain). Its antigen remains unknown. The sample is drawn from a study of T cells in Graves' hyperthyroidism and ophthalmopathy. Study conclusions and caveats: Ophthalmopathy was distinguished from stable hyperthyroidism by 13 V-J signatures.

Researchers amplified the TCR beta CDR3 regions from RNA transcripts. The HTBI primer set was used in a first-round RT-PCR of the TCR CDR3. TCRdb passed the multiplex PCR reads through MiXCR, listing each CDR3 protein once. This table has about 300,000 distinct CDR3 sequences, approximately 18% appearing once. Germline V gives CDR1 WSHSY, CDR2 SAAADI. J gave up 7 bases and V 5 bases, and 8 bases lay outside the gene matches. This CDR3 is 15 amino acids long. This TCR came from a man aged 45-65 years with Graves' ophthalmopathy. The specimen was blood. The rearrangement links TRBV10-2 to TRBJ1-6, with 7 bases matching TRBD1. CDR3 loop: CASSPQGPANSPLHF. The CDR3 DNA follows: TGCGCCAGCAGTCCACAGGGGCCGGCGAATTCACCCCTCCACTTT.